Below, one T cell receptor (beta chain) is given with its context. V trimming: 3 bases; J trimming: 7 bases; junction bases outside the gene matches: 5. This CDR3 has 13 amino acids. Germline V gene data show CDR1 as SGHTA and CDR2 as FQGNSA. This PCR relied on a set of 60 Vbeta primers and 13 Jbeta primers. Produced via immunoSEQ multiplex PCR; TCRdb's table is partial and in-frame only. The table lists more than 95,000 clones, under 80% of them singletons, with 4% in the top ten. This sample is drawn from a study of cytomegalovirus exposure and HLA in healthy donors. At sampling all donors were nominally healthy, likely with unrecorded immune exposures.

Material: PBMCs. This clonotype was obtained from a middle-aged man in good health and CMV-seropositive. The chain employs TRBV7-2 and TRBJ2-7; 8 nucleotides align to TRBD1. CDR3 sequence: CASSFDRGWEQYF. The CDR3 nucleotides read TGTGCCAGCAGCTTTGACAGGGGATGGGAGCAGTACTTC.